Following are 20 T cell receptor beta chains from one sample sequenced in a study of blood T cell repertoires in COVID-19. The protocol was immunoSEQ multiplex PCR, while the TCRdb copy is restricted to in-frame clones and leaves out a portion. The sample lists 160,000 or so clones, roughly 88% occurring once. The sample consisted of peripheral blood. The receptors come from a woman between 50 and 59 years old with acute or convalescent COVID-19.

The rearrangement links TRBV15 to TRBJ1-1; weak D call: TRBD1 (5 bases). The ends were cut back, 1 base at V and 5 bases at J, with 20 bases in the middle. The CDR3 extends over 17 amino acids. Germline V gene sequence: CDR1 LNHNV, CDR2 YYDKDF (reference sequence). The CDR3 sequence: CATSRGTVQGFRTEAFF. Written as DNA, the CDR3 is TGTGCCACCAGCAGAGGCACGGTCCAGGGTTTCCGGACTGAAGCTTTCTTT. The full variable domain, in which reference TRBV15 and TRBJ1-1 provide the parts outside the CDR3, is DAMVIQNPRYQVTQFGKPVTLSCSQTLNHNVMYWYQQKSSQAPKLLFHYYDKDFNNEADTPDNFQSRRPNTSFCFLDIRSPGLGDTAMYLCATSRGTVQGFRTEAFFGQGTRLTVV.

The chain couples TRBV30 to TRBJ2-7, with D perhaps matching TRBD2 (6 bases). Germline CDR1 reads GTSNPN; CDR2 reads SVGIG (reference sequence). With 1 base removed from V and 2 bases from J, the gap between germline ends came to 6 bases. The length of the CDR3 is 12 residues. The CDR3 here is CAWSGGAYEQYF. The CDR3 DNA follows: TGTGCCTGGAGTGGCGGGGCCTACGAGCAGTACTTC.

The chain joins TRBV30 to TRBJ2-1, with 8 bases fitting TRBD2. Germline V lookup: CDR1 GTSNPN, CDR2 SVGIG (reference sequence). V shed 0 bases, J shed 6 bases, and the junction held 10 bases outside the gene matches. This CDR3 comprises 16 residues. Written as DNA, the CDR3 is TGTGCCTGGAGTGTACTTTCGGGACTAGTCGGCAATGAGCAGTTCTTC. This gives the protein CAWSVLSGLVGNEQFF.

The chain has TRBV2 and TRBJ1-3; D is possibly TRBD1 (5 bases). Germline V gene sequence: CDR1 SNHLY, CDR2 FYNNEI. The CDR3 is made up of 13 amino acids. Trimming left V 2 bases short and J 12 bases short, with 14 bases between. The CDR3 nucleotides read TGTGCCAGCAGTGAACATGGGGCTCCCCTCATATATTTT. Translated: CASSEHGAPLIYF.

CDR3 sequence: CASSLAAANEKLFF. Here the CDR3 DNA reads TGCGCCAGCAGCTTGGCCGCGGCTAATGAAAAACTGTTTTTT. This rearrangement joins TRBV5-1 to TRBJ1-4, with D unclear. Trimming pared 0 bases from V and 3 bases from J, leaving 6 bases between. Per germline, CDR1 SGHRS and CDR2 YFSETQ. This CDR3 region has 14 residues.

This clone was detected only once. The rearrangement links TRBV6-6 to TRBJ2-7; 10 positions match TRBD2. V dropped 5 bases and J dropped 3; count of bases not matched to a gene: 4. Germline CDR1 and CDR2: MNHNY and SVGAGI (reference sequence). CDR3 length: 14 residues. The CDR3 sequence: CASSQRTSGYEQYF. The CDR3 region has the DNA TGTGCCAGCAGTCAACGGACTAGCGGCTACGAGCAGTACTTC.

This chain's CDR3 is CASSLTGGHSNSPLHF. CDR3 nucleotide sequence: TGTGCCAGCAGCTTAACAGGGGGCCATAGTAATTCACCCCTCCACTTT. The V call is TRBV7-3, the J call TRBJ1-6, with TRBD1 matching 7 bases. CDR3 size: 16 residues. Germline assignment: CDR1 SGHTA and CDR2 FQGTGA. The J segment lost 6 bases and the V segment lost 0 bases, leaving 5 bases of the junction unmatched. Variable domain in full (rest from reference TRBV7-3 and TRBJ1-6): GAGVSQTPSNKVTEKGKYVELRCDPISGHTALYWYRQSLGQGPEFLIYFQGTGAADDSGLPNDRFFAVRPEGSVSTLKIQRTERGDSAVYLCASSLTGGHSNSPLHFGNGTRLTVT.

V and J are TRBV29-1 and TRBJ2-6, with 7 bases that match TRBD1. This CDR3 is 14 amino acids long. Trimming took 4 bases from V and 3 from J; bases not matched to a gene: 3. CDR1 and CDR2 (germline): SQVTM, ANQGSEA. Here the CDR3 DNA reads TGCAGCGTTGGAGGGGGCGGTGGGGCCAACGTCCTGACTTTC. Residues: CSVGGGGGANVLTF.

The chain links TRBV10-3 to TRBJ1-1; D is possibly TRBD1 (5 bases). Per germline, CDR1 ENHRY and CDR2 SYGVKD. This CDR3 has 13 residues. V lost 6 bases, J lost 1 base, and 9 bases lay in between. The CDR3 sequence is CAIRRQGNTEAFF. The CDR3 region has the DNA TGTGCCATCAGACGGCAGGGGAACACTGAAGCTTTCTTT.

The V call is TRBV6-2 or TRBV6-3, the J call TRBJ2-5; TRBD1 matches at 7 bases. Germline lookup yields CDR1 MNHEY and CDR2 SVGEGT. The CDR3 runs 15 residues. Losses at the gene ends were 5 bases for V and 4 bases for J; bases not matched to a gene: 10. In nucleotides, the CDR3 is TGTGCCAGCAGTAACCGACAGGGTCGGGGAGAGACCCAGTACTTC. This encodes CASSNRQGRGETQYF.

The chain uses TRBV9 and TRBJ1-3; 9 bases are a match to TRBD1. CDR1 SGDLS and CDR2 YYNGEE come from the germline V gene. J gave up 1 base and V 4 bases, and 6 bases lay outside the gene matches. The CDR3 is 16 residues long. CDR3 sequence reads: CASSPPGQGSGNTIYF. The CDR3 DNA reads TGTGCCAGCAGCCCTCCGGGACAGGGTTCTGGAAACACCATATATTTT.

The V call is TRBV28, the J call TRBJ2-6, with 8 bases fitting TRBD1. The ends lost 9 bases at V and 4 bases at J; junction bases unmatched: 5. This CDR3 is built from 14 residues. Germline loops: CDR1 MDHEN, CDR2 SYDVKM. The CDR3 DNA is TGTGCCAGTAACAGGGGGGCCGGGGCCAACGTCCTGACTTTC. Its translation is CASNRGAGANVLTF.

There are many counts of this clone. The chain's CDR3 is CATGRSDSYNQPQHF. In nucleotides, the CDR3 is TGTGCCACGGGCCGTTCGGACAGCTACAATCAGCCCCAGCATTTT. The V call is TRBV6-5, the J call TRBJ1-5; D possibly corresponds to TRBD1 (6 bases). This CDR3 spans 15 amino acids. Trimming removed 10 bases at V and 3 bases at J, with 19 bases between. CDR1 is MNHEY, CDR2 SVGAGI, per germline.

This rearrangement joins TRBV30 to TRBJ1-6; TRBD1 aligns across 7 bases. The germline V gene has CDR1 GTSNPN and CDR2 SVGIG (reference sequence). J was trimmed by 10 bases and V by 3 bases; bases with no gene match: 18. The CDR3 loop spans 17 amino acids. CDR3 sequence: CAWSTYKGTVLRSPLHF. CDR3 nucleotides: TGTGCCTGGAGCACGTACAAAGGGACAGTCCTAAGGTCACCCCTCCACTTT.

The V call is TRBV9, the J call TRBJ1-2; tentatively, D is TRBD1 (6 bases). From germline, CDR1 is SGDLS and CDR2 YYNGEE. V shed 2 bases and J shed 12 bases, with 11 bases lying between them. This CDR3 is built from 11 residues. The CDR3 DNA reads TGTGCCAGCAGCGTCTTAGGGGGACACACCTTC. Its translation is CASSVLGGHTF.

V and J are TRBV20-1 and TRBJ2-1; 11 nucleotides align to TRBD2. CDR1 is DFQATT, CDR2 SNEGSKA, per germline (reference sequence). The CDR3 runs 15 residues. Trimming cost V 5 bases and J 4 bases; bases outside gene matches: 7. CDR3 DNA sequence: TGCAGTGCTCGTGGGTTAGCGGGAGGGTACAATGAGCAGTTCTTC. Encoded protein: CSARGLAGGYNEQFF.

This chain joins TRBV5-4 and TRBJ2-2; D possibly corresponds to TRBD2 (7 bases). Germline values: CDR1 SGHNT, CDR2 YYREEE (reference sequence). V lost 3 bases, J lost 4 bases, and 16 bases lay in between. This CDR3 contains 16 residues. The CDR3 DNA reads TGTGCCAGCAGCTGGGGCGCGGGGGCGGTCACCGGGGAGCTGTTTTTT. This encodes CASSWGAGAVTGELFF.

A single count supports this clone. The chain links TRBV7-9 to TRBJ2-3, with TRBD2 as a possible D gene (5 bases). Per germline, CDR1 SEHNR and CDR2 FQNEAQ (reference sequence). The CDR3 runs 15 residues. Trimming left V 3 bases short and J 4 bases short, with 14 bases between. CDR3 nucleotides: TGTGCCAGCAGCTTCGGACTTGAAAGCGCAGATACGCAGTATTTT. Its protein is CASSFGLESADTQYF.

This clone was seen only once. The DNA for the CDR3 is TGTGCCAGCAGAATGACTAGCGGGAGGTTTTACAATGAGCAGTTCTTC. Its translation: CASRMTSGRFYNEQFF. The chain uses TRBV21-1 and TRBJ2-1; the table calls TRBD2, which could not be checked here. TRBV21-1 is termed a pseudogene. CDR3 length: 16 residues.

The rearrangement joins TRBV7-3 to TRBJ1-1, with no clear D. Germline V gene sequence: CDR1 SGHTA, CDR2 FQGTGA. Trimming left V 2 bases short and J 1 base short, with 8 bases between. The CDR3 length is 14 residues. The CDR3 spells CASSLRGANTEAFF. As DNA, the CDR3 is TGTGCCAGCAGCTTACGGGGAGCGAACACTGAAGCTTTCTTT.